This record covers a single TCR beta chain. Generated by immunoSEQ multiplex PCR, the TCRdb table keeps only in-frame clones and is missing some. The data hold more than 95,000 clones, with roughly 95% observed a single time. The sample is drawn from a study of cytomegalovirus exposure and HLA in healthy donors. Trimming stripped 1 base from V and 3 bases from J, with 9 bases between. Germline V lookup: CDR1 SGHVS, CDR2 FNYEAQ. This CDR3 spans 14 amino acids. V is TRBV7-6 and J is TRBJ1-1, with a weak D call TRBD1 (5 bases). The receptor was isolated from a man younger than 30 in good health and CMV-seronegative. Sequenced: PBMCs. The CDR3 protein is CASSLGQGYTEAFF. The CDR3 DNA reads as TGTGCCAGCAGCTTAGGGCAGGGTTACACTGAAGCTTTCTTT.